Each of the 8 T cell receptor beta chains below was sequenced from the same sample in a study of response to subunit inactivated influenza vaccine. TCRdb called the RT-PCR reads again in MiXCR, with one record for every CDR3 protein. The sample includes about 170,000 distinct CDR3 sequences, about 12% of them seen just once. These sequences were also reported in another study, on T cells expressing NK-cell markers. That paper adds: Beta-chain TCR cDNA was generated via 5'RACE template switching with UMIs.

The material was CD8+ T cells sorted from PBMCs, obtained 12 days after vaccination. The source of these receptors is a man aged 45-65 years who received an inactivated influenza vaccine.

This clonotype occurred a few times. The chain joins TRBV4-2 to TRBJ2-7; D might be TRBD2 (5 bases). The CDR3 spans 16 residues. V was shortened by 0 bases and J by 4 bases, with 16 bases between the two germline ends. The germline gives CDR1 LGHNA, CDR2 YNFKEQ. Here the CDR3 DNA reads TGTGCCAGCAGCCAAGAATGGCCCGGGATAAATTACGAGCAGTACTTC. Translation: CASSQEWPGINYEQYF.

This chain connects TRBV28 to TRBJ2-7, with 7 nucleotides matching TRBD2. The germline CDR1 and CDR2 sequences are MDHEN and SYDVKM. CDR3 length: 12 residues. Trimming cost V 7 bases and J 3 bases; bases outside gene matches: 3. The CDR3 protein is CASTERGYEQYF. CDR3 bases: TGTGCCAGCACAGAGCGGGGCTACGAGCAGTACTTC. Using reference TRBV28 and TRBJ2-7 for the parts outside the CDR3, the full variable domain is DVKVTQSSRYLVKRTGEKVFLECVQDMDHENMFWYRQDPGLGLRLIYFSYDVKMKEKGDIPEGYSVSREKKERFSLILESASTNQTSMYLCASTERGYEQYFGPGTRLTVT.

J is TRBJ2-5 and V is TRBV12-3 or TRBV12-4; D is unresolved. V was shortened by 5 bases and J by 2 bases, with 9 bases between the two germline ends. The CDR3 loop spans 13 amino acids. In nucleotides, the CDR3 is TGTGCCAGCAGTAACGCAGGTCAAGAGACCCAGTACTTC. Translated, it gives CASSNAGQETQYF.

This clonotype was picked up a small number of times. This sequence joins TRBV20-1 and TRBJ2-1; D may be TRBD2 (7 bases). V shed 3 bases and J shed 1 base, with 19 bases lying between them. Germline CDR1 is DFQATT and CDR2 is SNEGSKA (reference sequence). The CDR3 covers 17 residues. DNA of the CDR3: TGCAGTGCTAGCCCCCCGGAAGGGGGAGGGTCCTACAATGAGCAGTTCTTC. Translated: CSASPPEGGGSYNEQFF.

DNA of the CDR3: TGTGCCAGCACCAGACCGCGACAGTATTATAACTATGGCTACACCTTC. Translated: CASTRPRQYYNYGYTF. This chain uses TRBV28 with TRBJ1-2; weak D call: TRBD1 (5 bases). Germline values: CDR1 MDHEN, CDR2 SYDVKM. V was cut by 7 bases and J by 1 base, with 19 bases left in between. This CDR3 is built from 16 residues.

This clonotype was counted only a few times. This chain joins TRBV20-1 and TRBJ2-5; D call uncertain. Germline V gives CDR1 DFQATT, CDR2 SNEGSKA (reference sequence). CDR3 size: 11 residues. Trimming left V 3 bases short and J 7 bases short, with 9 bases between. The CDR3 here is CSASAVGTQYF. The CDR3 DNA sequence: TGCAGTGCTAGTGCGGTAGGGACCCAGTACTTC.

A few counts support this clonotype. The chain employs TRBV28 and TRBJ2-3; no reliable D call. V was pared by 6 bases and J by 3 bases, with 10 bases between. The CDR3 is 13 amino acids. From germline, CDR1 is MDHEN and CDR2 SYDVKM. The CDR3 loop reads CASSILITDTQYF. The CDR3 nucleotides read TGTGCCAGCAGCATACTTATTACAGATACGCAGTATTTT.

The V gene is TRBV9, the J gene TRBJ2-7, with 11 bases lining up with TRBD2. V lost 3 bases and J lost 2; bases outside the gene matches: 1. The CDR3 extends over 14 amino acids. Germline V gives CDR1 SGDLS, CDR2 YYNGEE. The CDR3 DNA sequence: TGTGCCAGCAGCGCTAGCGGGAGGCCCTACGAGCAGTACTTC. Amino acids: CASSASGRPYEQYF.